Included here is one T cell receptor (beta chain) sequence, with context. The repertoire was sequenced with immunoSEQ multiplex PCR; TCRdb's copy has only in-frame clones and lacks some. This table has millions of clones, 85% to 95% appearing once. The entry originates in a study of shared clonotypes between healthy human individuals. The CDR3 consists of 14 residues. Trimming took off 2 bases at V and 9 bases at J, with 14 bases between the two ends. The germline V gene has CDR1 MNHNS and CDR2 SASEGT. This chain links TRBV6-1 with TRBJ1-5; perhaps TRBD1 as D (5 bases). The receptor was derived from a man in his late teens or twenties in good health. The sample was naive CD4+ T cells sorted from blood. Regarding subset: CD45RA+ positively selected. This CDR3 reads CASSELLWDRPQHF. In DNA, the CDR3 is TGTGCCAGCAGTGAATTACTCTGGGACCGGCCCCAGCATTTT.